Listed below are T cell receptor beta chains from one sample, sequenced in a study of blood T cell repertoires in COVID-19. Generated by immunoSEQ multiplex PCR, the TCRdb table keeps only in-frame clones and is missing some. The sample includes about 120,000 clones, more than 80% of them seen just once. The sequenced sample consisted of peripheral blood. The source is a woman aged 45 to 65 with acute or convalescent COVID-19. CDR3s include the opening cysteine and the closing phenylalanine or tryptophan. The D gene is left open where the match is weak. The size of a clone is reported for some rows only, either as once, few or many, or as a class for expanded clones.

clone_size,d_call,j_call,v_call,cdr3_nt,cdr3_aa
.,TRBD1,TRBJ1-2,TRBV19,TGTGCCACCTTTGGGAAGGACAGGGGACTCCGCGGCGGCTACACCTTC,CATFGKDRGLRGGYTF
.,TRBD1,TRBJ2-7,TRBV19,TGTGCCAGTAGTATAAGAAAGGACAGGGAGCAGTACTTC,CASSIRKDREQYF
.,TRBD2,TRBJ2-3,TRBV2,TGTGCCAGCAGTCGACTAGCGGGGGGGATAGGAGATACGCAGTATTTT,CASSRLAGGIGDTQYF
.,.,TRBJ2-7,TRBV7-2,TGTGCCAGCAGTCCCGCGGGGGCGAGGGAGCAGTACTTC,CASSPAGAREQYF
.,.,TRBJ2-7,TRBV6-2/TRBV6-3,TGTGCCAGCAGTTACTCTACATACGAGCAGTACTTC,CASSYSTYEQYF
.,.,TRBJ1-1,TRBV5-6,TGTGCCAGCAGCTTGGGCCCCCGACAGGTATCTCCTGAAGCTTTCTTT,CASSLGPRQVSPEAFF
.,.,TRBJ1-5,TRBV28,TGTGCCAGCAGTCTACCACAGGGAAATCAGCCCCAGCATTTT,CASSLPQGNQPQHF
.,TRBD1,TRBJ1-1,TRBV11-2,TGTGCCAGCAGCTTAAGGGCAGGGGGTACTGAAGCTTTCTTT,CASSLRAGGTEAFF
.,TRBD2,TRBJ2-1,TRBV7-8,TGTGCCAGCAGCCACCCGGGGGGGATGACCTACAATGAGCAGTTCTTC,CASSHPGGMTYNEQFF
few,.,TRBJ1-3,TRBV3-1/TRBV3-2,TGTGCCAGCAGCCAAGGCGCGGGGATCTCTGGAAACACCATATATTTT,CASSQGAGISGNTIYF
.,TRBD1,TRBJ1-1,TRBV28,TGTGCCAGCAGGTACAGGGGAGGGAACACTGAAGCTTTCTTT,CASRYRGGNTEAFF
.,.,TRBJ1-5,TRBV10-3,TGTGCCATCAGTGAGTCGAACACCGGCAATCAGCCCCAGCATTTT,CAISESNTGNQPQHF
.,.,TRBJ2-1,TRBV5-4,TGTGCCAGCCGTGGCCAGGCAGGGAGGTACAATGAGCAGTTCTTC,CASRGQAGRYNEQFF
.,TRBD2,TRBJ2-7,TRBV4-3,TGCGCCAGCAGCCAAGAGAGACTAGCGGGAGGTGGTTGGTACTACGAGCAGTACTTC,CASSQERLAGGGWYYEQYF
.,TRBD1,TRBJ2-3,TRBV4-1,TGCGCCAGCAGCCAAGTAATGGTACAGGGGGCTTCAGATACGCAGTATTTT,CASSQVMVQGASDTQYF
.,.,TRBJ1-1,TRBV19,TGTGCCAGTATTCAGGGAAGCACTGAAGCTTTCTTT,CASIQGSTEAFF
.,TRBD2,TRBJ2-2,TRBV5-4,TGTGCCAGCAGCCCGACTAGCGGGAGATCCTGGGGCACCGGGGAGCTGTTTTTT,CASSPTSGRSWGTGELFF
.,.,TRBJ2-7,TRBV12-3/TRBV12-4,TGTGCCAGCAGTTCTCAGTACGAGCAGTACTTC,CASSSQYEQYF
.,TRBD2,TRBJ2-2,TRBV13,TGTGCCAGCAGCGGCCCGGGACTAGCGGGAGGGCCAGCCGGGGAGCTGTTTTTT,CASSGPGLAGGPAGELFF
.,.,TRBJ2-5,TRBV11-1,TGTGCCAGCAGCTTAGCGCACAGAGCCGGAGAGACCCAGTACTTC,CASSLAHRAGETQYF
once,TRBD1,TRBJ1-1,TRBV9,TGTGCCAGCAGTGCACAGGGGGCGAACACTGAAGCTTTCTTT,CASSAQGANTEAFF
.,TRBD1,TRBJ1-2,TRBV29-1,TGCAGCGTTGAGAAGGACAGGGGCTATGGCTACACCTTC,CSVEKDRGYGYTF
.,.,TRBJ1-5,TRBV25-1,TGTGCCAGCAGTACCACGGACGGGAGGTATCCCCAGCATTTT,CASSTTDGRYPQHF
.,TRBD2,TRBJ2-7,TRBV19,TGTGCCAGTAGTACCCCGACTAGCGGGGGCTCCTACGAGCAGTACTTC,CASSTPTSGGSYEQYF
.,TRBD1,TRBJ2-2,TRBV24-1,TGTGCCACCAGTGATCCCGGGGCAGGGGGCATAAGTGCCGGGGAGCTGTTTTTT,CATSDPGAGGISAGELFF
.,TRBD1,TRBJ1-2,TRBV4-2,TGTGCCAGCAGCCAAGAACCCCGGTCAGGGGGCCCCGAAGGCTACACCTTC,CASSQEPRSGGPEGYTF
.,.,TRBJ1-1,TRBV7-9,TGTGCCAGCAGCCCGCGGAACCGGGGGAACACTGAAGCTTTCTTT,CASSPRNRGNTEAFF
.,.,TRBJ1-2,TRBV18,TGTGCCAGCTCACCAACAGGAAACCCCTATGGCTACACCTTC,CASSPTGNPYGYTF
.,.,TRBJ1-2,TRBV24-1,TGTGCCACCAGTGAGTGGGGAGGTGCTGGCTACACCTTC,CATSEWGGAGYTF
.,TRBD1,TRBJ2-6,TRBV4-3,TGCGCCAGCAGCCAAAAAGGGGACAGTTTCTCTGGGGCCAACGTCCTGACTTTC,CASSQKGDSFSGANVLTF